This T cell receptor beta chain originates from a study of response to subunit inactivated influenza vaccine. TCRdb called the RT-PCR reads again in MiXCR, with one record for every CDR3 protein. The repertoire includes under 200,000 distinct CDR3 sequences, about 12% of them detected once, and about 29% sits in the top ten. Trimming removed 3 bases from V and 6 bases from J; junction bases left unmatched: 4. The CDR3 is 13 amino acids. This clonotype was counted many times. In addition, the sample was reused for a study of T cells expressing NK-cell markers. From that paper: 5'RACE template switching with UMIs generated TCR beta cDNA. Serological testing identified most of the eight sequenced donors as HCMV-seropositive and one as seronegative. Of CD8+ T cells, about 1.0-7.5% belonged to dominant NKG2C+ clonotypes in roughly six donors. These same clonotypes (in several donors) also led the CD3+CD56-NKG2C+ fraction.

The chain combines TRBV12-3 or TRBV12-4 with TRBJ1-2, with TRBD1 identical over 7 bases. The sample here was CD8+ T cells sorted from PBMCs, taken 11 to 12 days after vaccination. The clonotype originates from a man in his forties or fifties who received an inactivated influenza vaccine. The CDR3 DNA follows: TGTGCCAGCAGTTTGGGGACAGTACATGGCTACACCTTC. As protein: CASSLGTVHGYTF.